Below are 2 T cell receptor beta chains sequenced from a single sample in a study of T cells after yellow fever vaccination. TCRdb analysed the 5' RACE reads with MiXCR anew, one entry per CDR3 protein. The sample lists 310,000 or so distinct CDR3 sequences, 3% to 4.5% occurring once. The sequenced sample was PBMCs, obtained on the day of the yellow fever booster vaccination. These receptors came from a man aged 18 to 30 who received the YFV17D yellow fever vaccine.

There are many counts of this clonotype. The rearrangement uses TRBV12-3 or TRBV12-4 and TRBJ2-3, with TRBD1 identical over 7 bases. There are 16 residues in the CDR3. V shed 4 bases and J 6 bases; nucleotides not matched to a gene: 13. CDR3 in amino acids: CASSSTGATGLDTQYF. The CDR3 region has the DNA TGTGCCAGCAGTTCTACAGGGGCAACGGGGCTCGATACGCAGTATTTT.

This clonotype has at least ten counts. The V gene is TRBV20-1, the J gene TRBJ2-3; TRBD2 matches 8 bases. The CDR3 has 15 residues. CDR1 and CDR2 from the germline V gene are DFQATT and SNEGSKA (reference sequence). V trimming: 2 bases; J trimming: 3 bases; junction bases outside the gene matches: 7. This chain's CDR3 is CSARHGGATTDTQYF. Here the CDR3 DNA reads TGCAGTGCTAGACACGGGGGGGCGACAACAGATACGCAGTATTTT.